The clone carrying this T cell receptor (beta chain) occurred many times. Its cognate antigen is unknown. Patients having uncontrolled infection, another autoimmune disease, pregnancy or lactation were not included. This sample was taken from a study of T cells in Graves' hyperthyroidism and ophthalmopathy. TCR beta CDR3 regions were amplified from RNA transcripts. The HTBI set primed first-round TCR CDR3 RT-PCR. TCRdb re-called the multiplex PCR reads through MiXCR, storing one row per CDR3 protein. This table holds approximately 400,000 distinct CDR3 sequences, approximately 12% found once. Per germline, CDR1 SGHNT and CDR2 YENEEA. Trimming left V 6 bases short and J 0 bases short, with 9 bases between. The CDR3 spans 14 residues. Overall study findings and caveats: Most expanded thyroid clonotypes above 0.001 also appeared in blood. The model anticipated ophthalmopathy a median about 6.5 months pre-onset.

The chain links TRBV11-3 to TRBJ1-3; no definite D call. The TCR comes from a man aged 25-45 years with Graves' hyperthyroidism that later progressed to Graves' ophthalmopathy. The sample taken for sequencing was blood. The CDR3 region has the DNA TGTGCCAGCAGTCCGCTGAGCTCTGGAAACACCATATATTTT. The encoded protein is CASSPLSSGNTIYF.